One sample yielded the 3 T cell receptor beta chains listed below, sequenced in a study of CD8 T cells in ankylosing spondylitis. Findings and limits, study-wide: Blood of patients with ankylosing spondylitis appeared to be characterized by a TCR beta motif of fewer than 10 highly homologous variants.

Their antigen targets remain unknown. TCRdb used MiXCR to reprocess the 5' RACE reads, holding one entry per CDR3 protein. The sample carries around 480,000 distinct CDR3 sequences, under 20% recorded once. The sample consisted of blood, either unsorted or a sorted T cell fraction (not recorded which). These receptor sequences come from a male donor with ankylosing spondylitis.

The rearrangement links TRBV5-1 to TRBJ2-1; D is possibly TRBD2 (7 bases). The V gene's germline CDR1 is SGHRS and CDR2 YFSETQ. V lost 4 bases to trimming and J lost 6 bases, with 17 bases between them. This CDR3 is built from 15 residues. Here the CDR3 reads CASSPQGRDSNEQFF. CDR3 nucleotide sequence: TGCGCCAGCAGCCCCCAGGGGAGGGACTCCAATGAGCAGTTCTTC.

The chain has TRBV11-2 and TRBJ2-7; no clear D. In germline, CDR1 is SGHAT, CDR2 FQNNGV. The CDR3 has 13 residues. V lost 1 base and J 2 bases, leaving 6 bases between the germline ends. This chain's CDR3 is CASSLARTYEQYF. Here the CDR3 DNA reads TGTGCCAGCAGCTTAGCGCGGACCTACGAGCAGTACTTC.

V is TRBV18 and J is TRBJ2-1; 10 bases line up with TRBD2. Looked up from germline, CDR1 is KGHSH and CDR2 is LQKENI. The CDR3 spans 15 residues. The V gene end was trimmed by 6 bases and the J gene end by 3 bases; junction bases not matched to a gene: 5. The CDR3 nucleotides read TGTGCCAGCTCGGGGACTAGCGCCTTCTACAATGAGCAGTTCTTC. Protein: CASSGTSAFYNEQFF.